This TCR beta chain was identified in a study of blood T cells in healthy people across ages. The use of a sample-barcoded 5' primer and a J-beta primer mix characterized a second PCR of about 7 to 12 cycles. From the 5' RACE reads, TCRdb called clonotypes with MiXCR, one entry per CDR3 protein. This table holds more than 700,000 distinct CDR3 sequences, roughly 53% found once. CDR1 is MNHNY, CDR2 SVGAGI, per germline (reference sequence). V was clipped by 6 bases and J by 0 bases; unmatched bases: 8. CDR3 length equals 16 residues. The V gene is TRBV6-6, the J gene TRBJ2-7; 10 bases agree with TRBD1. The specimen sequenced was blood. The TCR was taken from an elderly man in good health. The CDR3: CASSLTGGPVSYEQYF. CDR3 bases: TGTGCCAGCAGCCTGACAGGGGGCCCTGTCTCCTACGAGCAGTACTTC.